Presented here are 5 T cell receptor beta chains from one specimen sequenced in a study of Tregs in tolerant kidney transplant recipients. Libraries were prepared by immunoSEQ multiplex PCR; TCRdb keeps only in-frame clonotypes and omits some of them. Of 90,000 to 130,000 clones in the sample, about 90% are singletons; the top ten hold roughly 0.31%. The material sequenced was CD4+ T cells from blood, taken before the transplant. The source of these receptors is a human donor who received a combined kidney and bone marrow transplant.

The rearrangement joins TRBV4-1 to TRBJ2-1; 8 bases line up with TRBD2. Per the germline V gene, CDR1 is MGHRA and CDR2 is YSYEKL. The CDR3 spans 15 residues. With V trimmed by 4 bases and J by 4 bases, 6 bases remained unmatched. The CDR3 DNA follows: TGCGCCAGCAGCCCGGGGGGGGAGGTATACAATGAGCAGTTCTTC. Its translation is CASSPGGEVYNEQFF.

Regarding this clone: Other DNA sequences in this specimen translate into the identical CDR3. The chain combines TRBV5-1 with TRBJ1-2; no definite D call. Germline CDR1 and CDR2: SGHRS and YFSETQ. The CDR3 spans 14 residues. Trimming pared 0 bases from V and 7 bases from J, leaving 13 bases between. CDR3 sequence (DNA): TGCGCCAGCAGCTTGGTCGCCGGGGAAGGTGGCTACACCTTC. Its translation: CASSLVAGEGGYTF.

This CDR3 reads CASSDGDRGGYEQYF. In DNA form, the CDR3 reads TGCGCCAGCAGTGATGGGGACAGGGGTGGGTACGAGCAGTACTTC. The J gene is TRBJ2-7, the V gene TRBV10-1; 10 bases are shared with TRBD1. Per germline, CDR1 WNHNN and CDR2 SYGVQD (reference sequence). The CDR3 is 15 residues long. V shed 3 bases and J 4 bases; nucleotides not matched to a gene: 6.

The chain uses TRBV15 and TRBJ1-2; 7 positions agree with TRBD1. CDR1 and CDR2 from the germline V gene are LNHNV and YYDKDF (reference sequence). This CDR3 spans 16 amino acids. V was pared by 0 bases and J by 8 bases, with 12 bases of the junction left unmatched. The DNA for the CDR3 is TGTGCCACCAGCAGAGATGGCAGGGGGGAAGTTAGGGGCTACACCTTC. Translation gives CATSRDGRGEVRGYTF.

This rearrangement joins TRBV5-1 to TRBJ1-3; TRBD1 matches at 7 bases. V was clipped by 4 bases and J by 8 bases; unmatched bases: 6. The CDR3 loop spans 13 amino acids. Germline V lookup: CDR1 SGHRS, CDR2 YFSETQ. The CDR3 loop reads CASSPGGRDTIYF. For the CDR3, the DNA is TGCGCCAGCAGCCCAGGGGGGCGGGACACCATATATTTT.